This T cell receptor (beta chain) was sequenced for a study of cytomegalovirus exposure and HLA in healthy donors (dated by TCRdb to between 2016 and 2019). The study in broad terms: An earlier analysis of approximately 640 of the donors reported approximately 270 Gb of sequence data and around 120 million unique TCR beta sequences from about 179 million T cells. A later analysis re-examined previously published TCR beta repertoires from hundreds of donors and added high-resolution HLA genotyping to investigate patterns of TCR occurrence. Five DR-DQ haplotypes were treated as single units for association and clustering because of strong linkage in the cohort. High-throughput TCR immunosequencing, statistical association of individual TCRs with disease status, and machine learning were combined to predict cytomegalovirus infection status. On average, approximately 250,000 unique TCR beta nucleotide sequences were sequenced per donor among about 400 genotyped donors of the cohort, with 15% to 20% of those sequences being non-productive. In a later genetic analysis, genome-wide SNP genotypes for about three fifths of the 666 donors were used, and that subset was treated as a discovery cohort. Besides the first cohort of roughly 640 subjects, a separate validation cohort made up of over 100 different subjects was used. Among the approximately 430 genotyped donors, approximately 81% belonged to the genetic ancestry cluster associated with self-reported Caucasian donors. The study used immunosequencing to profile the T cell repertoires of 600 to 850 subjects and linked those repertoires to cytomegalovirus serostatus. Rather than using new phenotypic data, the later analysis identified candidate immune exposures from TCR beta sequences and from how often those sequences occurred across donors. Roughly 290 gigabases of sequencing data and 70 million to 100 million unique TCR sequences made up an early release that covered around 640 HLA-typed donors. Class I and class II HLA loci were covered by the typing at four-digit resolution. To decide whether each TCR beta V gene segment behaved as functional or pseudogenic, an earlier analysis of approximately 620 of the donors relied on high-throughput TCR beta sequencing. Donor age, sex, ethnicity and CMV serostatus were compiled alongside the repertoire data. The study aimed to test whether cataloging public T cell receptors could reveal signatures of past pathogen exposure. All discovery cohort repertoires had been generated using a single sequencing platform. The number of donors typed differed by locus, with about 620-630 for A, B, C, DRB1 and DQB1, roughly 520 for DQA1, 600 to 610 for DPA1, and around 450 for DPB1.

The cohort consisted of hundreds of healthy bone marrow donors. Cohort members were all nominally healthy when sampled, although unrecorded immune exposures were likely present. The donor was CMV seropositive and was included in the group of 250 to 350 seropositive cohort members. A peripheral blood sample was collected from each donor, and TCR beta sequencing was performed on peripheral blood mononuclear cells. Genomic DNA was extracted from the blood cell samples with the Qiagen DNeasy Blood Extraction Kit. In the case of this clone: Its antigen is currently not known. No much larger clonotype is one base removed from it; base qualities were not supplied.

Taken from cysteine to phenylalanine, the CDR3 has 14 residues. The kept DNA is CDR3 alone, 42 bases in frame from the first base. Germline trimming amounts to 6 bases on V and 4 bases on J, with 8 as the count of junction bases outside the gene matches. CDR1 and CDR2 are drawn from the germline V gene: WSHSY, SAAADI. Paper-wide results and their limitations: Assigning TCR associations to individual alleles was difficult when HLA alleles, especially DR and DQ, strongly co-occurred. In a later analysis, most CMV-associated TCR beta chains were found to appear HLA-restricted, with HLA associations seemingly driven largely by CMV exposure. In a later analysis, HLA-associated TCR beta chains showed more clonal expansion and lower generation probabilities than non-associated chains that were equally common. Because counts were too low, around 18 rarely observed V segments, including chromosome 9 orphons, were left out of the earlier analysis of 500 to 650 of the donors. Linkage disequilibrium might explain the correlated functional status among segregating V segments, but an unknown experimental factor could not be excluded. Some IMGT-functional V segments, including TRBV6-2 and TRBV6-3, could not be distinguished by the 87-base-pair reads and were therefore excluded. In a later analysis, several top co-occurrence clusters were reported to appear linked to parvovirus B19, influenza, CMV and Epstein-Barr virus. HLA typing was unavailable for some donors at each locus, so association tests used only the typed subset. At a false discovery rate of 0.05, a later analysis linked under 20,000 TCR beta sequences to specific HLA alleles. Most TCR sequences were observed very rarely across donors, whereas some public TCRs were present in many individuals. It was suggested by the authors that the approach could potentially be generalized to other disease states and immunological phenotypes. A further reported finding was that TCR beta sequences accurately predicted the HLA-A and HLA-B alleles for most subjects in the first cohort. In a later genetic analysis, a missense DCLRE1C variant was associated with V-gene and J-gene trimming of TCR beta chains, and the association was replicated in an independent cohort. Sequencing depth was assumed to be roughly uniform across donors in the presence/absence analyses, though that assumption may not hold. For the cohort, immune exposure information was limited to CMV serostatus. A few of the identified cytomegalovirus-associated TCR beta chains were confirmed in vitro to be specific for cytomegalovirus antigens. In the study, 150 to 200 TCR beta chains were listed as associated with cytomegalovirus. The cohort was sequenced for TCR beta chains only, and without alpha or paired-chain data the features that could be detected were limited. In an earlier analysis of some 550 of the donors, most TCR beta V segments were observed in productive rearrangements about 87% or about 30% of the time, broadly matching IMGT annotations. A cluster of highly shared sequence variants was judged likely to represent a technical artifact of the sequencing pipeline. In both the original and validation cohorts, the classifier was reported to diagnose cytomegalovirus status with high specificity and sensitivity. A later analysis found that TCR association rates varied across HLA loci, with DRB1 alleles showing the most associated TCRs and HLA-C alleles the fewest. A later genetic analysis reported fewer N-insertions in productive TCRs among donors in an Asian-associated ancestry cluster than the roughly 670-donor mean.

Library preparation was by the immunoSEQ multiplex PCR assay. The multiplex PCR relied on a mix of 60 forward primers for TCR Vbeta segments and 13 reverse primers for TCR Jbeta segments. A multiplex PCR assay on genomic DNA amplified the CDR3 region of rearranged TCR beta genes. Amplified TCR beta libraries were sequenced as 87-base-pair reads on the Illumina HiSeq System. On the study's bioinformatics: A later analysis tallied 75 million to 95 million unique TCR beta chains across the 600 to 700 repertoires, and some 10 million of those chains were shared by two or more donors. Raw reads were error-corrected and collapsed into unique sequences with a nearest-neighbor algorithm that merged closely related sequences to remove PCR and sequencing errors. V, D and J gene segments were assigned by aligning CDR3 sequences to IMGT reference sequences. For a sequence to be retained, at least a six-nucleotide match to both a V gene segment and a J gene segment was required. Rearrangements were called productive when the CDR3 lacked stop codons and stayed in frame with V and J; all others were non-productive. CDR3 was defined by IMGT convention, running from the second conserved V-encoded cysteine to the conserved J-encoded phenylalanine. The earlier analysis of roughly 590 of the donors excluded sequences that lacked an unambiguous match to a single V gene segment. An earlier analysis of over 450 of the donors classified V segments as functional when productive rearrangements were above 56.7% and as segregating when the standard deviation between donors was above 5%. A statistical classification framework was built for diagnosing cytomegalovirus status from the catalog of TCR beta chain sequences. In a later analysis, V and J genes were assigned by comparing TCR nucleotide sequences against IMGT/GENE-DB human TR gene sequences. Using the TCRdist pipeline, a later analysis assigned CDR3 sequences along with most-parsimonious VDJ recombination scenarios. A later analysis defined each TCR beta chain by its CDR3 amino acid sequence plus V-gene family, and excluded reads lacking a unique V-gene family. In a later analysis, 450 to 600 highly shared, low-generation-probability nucleotide sequences were removed to address suspected cross-contamination and a sequencing artifact. In a later analysis, a clonal expansion index was calculated for each public chain from normalized within-repertoire ranks of inferred template counts. Generation probabilities in a later analysis came from a VDJ recombination model fitted to out-of-frame rearrangements, and those results were checked against IGoR. A later analysis scored TCR-TCR, TCR-HLA and TCR-CMV co-occurrence with hypergeometric tests, applying a repertoire-size bias correction to TCR pairs. In a later analysis, false discovery rates were estimated by permuting HLA or CMV assignments 20 times. A later analysis grouped co-occurring TCRs with DBSCAN, adding TCRdist sequence similarity when clustering within HLA-allele-positive subsets. Co-occurrence clustering excluded repertoires with fewer than 30,000 or more than 120,000 public chains, plus five with anomalous nucleotide sharing. The clones in this table, taken by TCRdb from immuneACCESS, are in-frame only. Not every clone is retained; where verified, under half of the shortfall comes from an unresolved V gene, and the cause of the rest is unknown. The DNA was the basis for D and trimming; V, J and clone size are from that table. The sample has 150,000 or so clones on record, around 66% of them singletons. The biggest ten clones account for 2.5% to 3.5% of the sample.

The receptor's source is a woman aged 25-40 years in good health and CMV-seropositive. What was sequenced was PBMCs. Here the chain combines TRBV10-2 and TRBJ2-7; 8 junctional bases match TRBD2. The CDR3 sequence is CASRTGGVGYEQYF. The nucleotide sequence is given as TGCGCCAGCAGAACGGGAGGGGTCGGGTACGAGCAGTACTTC.